The source of this T cell receptor beta chain is a study of early T cells in non-severe SARS-CoV-2 infection. The wider study: Alpha and beta chains were unpaired, from unsorted whole-blood bulk RNA.

The library protocol tagged individual cDNA molecules with unique molecular identifiers. TCRdb called the 5' RACE reads again in MiXCR, with one record for every CDR3 protein. Here the sample spans about 52,000 distinct CDR3 sequences, roughly 9.6% being singletons. Notes on the study in general: VDJdb matches were skewed toward anti-spike CD8 T cell responses.

To note about this clonotype: The antigen is unknown.

The origin of this receptor is an adult who was a healthcare worker with PCR-confirmed SARS-CoV-2 infection or an uninfected control (not recorded which). Sequencing was performed on whole blood.

This chain's CDR3 is CASSMDRAYEQYF. The CDR3 DNA reads as TGTGCCAGTAGTATGGACCGAGCCTACGAGCAGTACTTC. The chain uses TRBV19 and TRBJ2-7; no definite D call. Germline loops: CDR1 LNHDA, CDR2 SQIVND (reference sequence). V was clipped by 3 bases and J by 2 bases, with 8 bases between them. The CDR3 has 13 residues. Looking up the rest from reference TRBV19 and TRBJ2-7 gives the full variable domain: DGGITQSPKYLFRKEGQNVTLSCEQNLNHDAMYWYRQDPGQGLRLIYYSQIVNDFQKGDIAEGYSVSREKKESFPLTVTSAQKNPTAFYLCASSMDRAYEQYFGPGTRLTVT.